These T cell receptor beta chains were read from a single sample in a study of PD-1 blockade in classical Hodgkin lymphoma. Sequencing used immunoSEQ multiplex PCR; TCRdb keeps in-frame clones, though not all of them. The data hold around 30,000 clones, with approximately 86% observed a single time. Sequenced material: CD4+ T cells from blood, taken before the fourth cycle of nivolumab. The receptors here all came from a human donor with classical Hodgkin lymphoma. Each CDR3 is given with its conserved first and last residue. The D gene is left open where the match is weak.

>TRBD2|TRBJ2-5|TRBV27
CASGKAGQETQYF
TGTGCCAGCGGGAAAGCGGGACAAGAGACCCAGTACTTC
>.|TRBJ1-3|TRBV10-3
CAISGPTGPSSGNTIYF
TGTGCCATCAGTGGCCCGACAGGACCCAGCTCTGGAAACACCATATATTTT
>.|TRBJ2-6|TRBV7-3
CASSLGGGGANVLTF
TGTGCCAGCAGCTTAGGAGGCGGTGGGGCCAACGTCCTGACTTTC
>TRBD2|TRBJ2-3|TRBV5-1
CASSPLAGTTDTQYF
TGCGCCAGCAGCCCACTAGCGGGGACCACAGATACGCAGTATTTT
>.|TRBJ2-5|TRBV11-3
CASSLAGATGTQYF
TGTGCCAGCAGCTTAGCGGGGGCCACTGGGACCCAGTACTTC
>.|TRBJ2-2|TRBV28
CASSRTGELFF
TGTGCCAGCAGTCGCACCGGGGAGCTGTTTTTT
>.|TRBJ1-6|TRBV7-9
CASTLSHNSPLHF
TGTGCCAGCACCCTTTCCCATAATTCACCCCTCCACTTT
>TRBD1|TRBJ1-2|TRBV12-5
CAKPDRAGYTF
TGTGCTAAACCAGACAGGGCTGGCTACACCTTC
>TRBD1|TRBJ1-3|TRBV5-4
CASSLYRDRGMRSGNTIYF
TGTGCCAGCAGCTTATACCGGGACAGGGGAATGCGCTCTGGAAACACCATATATTTT
>.|TRBJ1-5|TRBV27
CASKLGAGVQPQHF
TGTGCCAGCAAACTCGGGGCCGGCGTCCAGCCCCAGCATTTT